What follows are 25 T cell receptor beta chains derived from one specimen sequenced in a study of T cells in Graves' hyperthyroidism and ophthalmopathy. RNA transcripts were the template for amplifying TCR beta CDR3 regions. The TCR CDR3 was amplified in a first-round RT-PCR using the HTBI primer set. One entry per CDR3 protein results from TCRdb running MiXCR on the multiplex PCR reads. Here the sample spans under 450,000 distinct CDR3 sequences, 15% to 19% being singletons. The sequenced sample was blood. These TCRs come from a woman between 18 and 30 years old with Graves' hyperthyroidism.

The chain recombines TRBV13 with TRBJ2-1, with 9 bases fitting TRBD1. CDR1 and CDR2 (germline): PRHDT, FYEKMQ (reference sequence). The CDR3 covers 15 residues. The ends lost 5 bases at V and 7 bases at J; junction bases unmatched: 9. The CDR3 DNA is TGTGCCAGCAGCCTAGCGTGGGACAGGGATAATGAGCAGTTCTTC. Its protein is CASSLAWDRDNEQFF.

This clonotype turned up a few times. CDR3 in DNA: TGTGCCAGCAGTTACCCGGCAGGGGCGGATGCTGAAGCTTTCTTT. It codes for CASSYPAGADAEAFF. The genes are TRBV6-5 and TRBJ1-1; tentatively, D is TRBD1 (6 bases). Trimming stripped 2 bases from V and 6 bases from J, with 16 bases between. CDR3 length: 15 amino acids. The germline CDR1 and CDR2 sequences are MNHEY and SVGAGI.

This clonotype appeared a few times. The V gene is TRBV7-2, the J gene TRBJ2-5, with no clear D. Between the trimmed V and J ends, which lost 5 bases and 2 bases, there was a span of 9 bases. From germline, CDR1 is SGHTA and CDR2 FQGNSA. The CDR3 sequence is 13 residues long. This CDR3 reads CASSPSSQETQYF. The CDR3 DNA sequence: TGTGCCAGCAGCCCTAGTAGTCAAGAGACCCAGTACTTC.

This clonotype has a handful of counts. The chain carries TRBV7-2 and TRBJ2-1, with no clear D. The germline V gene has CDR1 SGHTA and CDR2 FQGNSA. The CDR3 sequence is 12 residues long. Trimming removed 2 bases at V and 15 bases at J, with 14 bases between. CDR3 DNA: TGTGCCAGCAGCTTAATGGTTCAGGATCCGTTCTTC. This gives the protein CASSLMVQDPFF.

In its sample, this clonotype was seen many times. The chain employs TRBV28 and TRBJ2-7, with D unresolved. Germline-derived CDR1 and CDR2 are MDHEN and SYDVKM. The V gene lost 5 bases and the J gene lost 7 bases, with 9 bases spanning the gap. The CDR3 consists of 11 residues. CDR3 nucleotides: TGTGCCAGCAGTGGTCGTTGGGAGCAGTACTTC. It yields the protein CASSGRWEQYF.

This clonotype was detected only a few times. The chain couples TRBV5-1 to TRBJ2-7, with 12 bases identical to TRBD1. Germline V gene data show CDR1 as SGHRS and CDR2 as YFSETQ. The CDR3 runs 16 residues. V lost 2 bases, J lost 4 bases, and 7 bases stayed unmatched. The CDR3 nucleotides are TGCGCCAGCAGCTTAAGGGGACAGGGGGCGCGGTACGAGCAGTACTTC. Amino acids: CASSLRGQGARYEQYF. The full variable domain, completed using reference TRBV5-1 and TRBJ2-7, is KAGVTQTPRYLIKTRGQQVTLSCSPISGHRSVSWYQQTPGQGLQFLFEYFSETQRNKGNFPGRFSGRQFSNSRSEMNVSTLELGDSALYLCASSLRGQGARYEQYFGPGTRLTVT.

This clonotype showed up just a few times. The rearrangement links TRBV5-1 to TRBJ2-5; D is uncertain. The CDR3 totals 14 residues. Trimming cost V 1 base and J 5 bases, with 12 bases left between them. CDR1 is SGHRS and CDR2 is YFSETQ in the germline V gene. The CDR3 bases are TGCGCCAGCAGCTTGCGGTTCCGTGACGAGACCCAGTACTTC. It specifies CASSLRFRDETQYF.

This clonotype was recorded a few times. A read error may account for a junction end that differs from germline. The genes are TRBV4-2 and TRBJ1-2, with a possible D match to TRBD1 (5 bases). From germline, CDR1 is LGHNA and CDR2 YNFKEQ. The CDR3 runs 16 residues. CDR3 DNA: TGTGCCAGCAGCCAAGCCGCAGCAGGGCCTAACCATGGCTACACCTTC. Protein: CASSQAAAGPNHGYTF.

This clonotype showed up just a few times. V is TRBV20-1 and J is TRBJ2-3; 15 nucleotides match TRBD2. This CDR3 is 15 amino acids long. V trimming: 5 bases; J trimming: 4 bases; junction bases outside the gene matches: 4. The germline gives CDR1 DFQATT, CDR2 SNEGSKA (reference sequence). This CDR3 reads CSALGLAGGADTQYF. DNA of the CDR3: TGCAGTGCTCTGGGACTAGCGGGGGGCGCAGATACGCAGTATTTT.

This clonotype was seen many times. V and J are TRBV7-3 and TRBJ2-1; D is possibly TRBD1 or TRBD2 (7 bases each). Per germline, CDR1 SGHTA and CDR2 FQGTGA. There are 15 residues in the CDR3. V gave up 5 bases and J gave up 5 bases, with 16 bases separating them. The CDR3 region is CASSPRTRGHNEQFF. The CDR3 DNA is TGTGCCAGCAGCCCGCGGACTAGGGGGCACAATGAGCAGTTCTTC.

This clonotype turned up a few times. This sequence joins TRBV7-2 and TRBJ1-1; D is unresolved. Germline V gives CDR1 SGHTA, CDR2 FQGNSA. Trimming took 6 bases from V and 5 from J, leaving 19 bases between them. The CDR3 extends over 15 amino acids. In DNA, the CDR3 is TGTGCCAGCAGTGAATTCCGAGGCATGGGGACTGAAGCTTTCTTT. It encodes CASSEFRGMGTEAFF.

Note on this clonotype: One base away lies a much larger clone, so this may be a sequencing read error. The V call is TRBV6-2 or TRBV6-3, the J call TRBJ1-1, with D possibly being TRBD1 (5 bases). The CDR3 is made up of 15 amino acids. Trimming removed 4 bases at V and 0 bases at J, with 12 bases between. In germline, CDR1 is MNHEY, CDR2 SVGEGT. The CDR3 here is CASSSRAELNTEAFF. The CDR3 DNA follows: TGTGCCAGCAGTTCCAGGGCGGAGTTGAACACTGAAGCTTTCTTT.

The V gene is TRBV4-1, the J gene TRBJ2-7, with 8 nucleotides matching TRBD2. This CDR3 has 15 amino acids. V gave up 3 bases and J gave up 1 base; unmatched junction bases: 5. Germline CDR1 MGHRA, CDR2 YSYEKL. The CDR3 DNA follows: TGCGCCAGCAGCCAGATACTAGCGGAGTCCTACGAGCAGTACTTC. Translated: CASSQILAESYEQYF.

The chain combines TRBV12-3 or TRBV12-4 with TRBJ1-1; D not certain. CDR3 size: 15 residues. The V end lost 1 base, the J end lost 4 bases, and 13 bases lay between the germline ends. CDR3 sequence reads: CASSLGAPFSTEAFF. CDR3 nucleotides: TGTGCCAGCAGTTTAGGGGCCCCGTTCAGCACTGAAGCTTTCTTT.

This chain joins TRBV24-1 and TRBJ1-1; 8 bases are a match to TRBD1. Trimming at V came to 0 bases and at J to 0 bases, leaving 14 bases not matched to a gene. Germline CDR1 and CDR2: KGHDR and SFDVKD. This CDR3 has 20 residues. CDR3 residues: CATSDLLRWTGQGMNTEAFF. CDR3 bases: TGTGCCACCAGTGATTTGCTAAGGTGGACAGGGCAAGGTATGAACACTGAAGCTTTCTTT.

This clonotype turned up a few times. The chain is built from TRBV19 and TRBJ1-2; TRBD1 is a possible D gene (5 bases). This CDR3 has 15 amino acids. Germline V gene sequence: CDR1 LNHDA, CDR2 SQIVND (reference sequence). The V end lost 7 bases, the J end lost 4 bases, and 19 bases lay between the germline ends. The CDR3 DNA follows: TGTGCCAGTAAGCCCCAAGGGCCCAGGGCCTATGGCTACACCTTC. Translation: CASKPQGPRAYGYTF.

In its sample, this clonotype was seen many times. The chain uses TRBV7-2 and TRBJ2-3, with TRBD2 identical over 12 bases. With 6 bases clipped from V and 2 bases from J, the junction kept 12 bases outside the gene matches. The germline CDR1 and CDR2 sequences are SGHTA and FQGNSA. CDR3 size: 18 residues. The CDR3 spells CASSGSASGGGLTDTQYF. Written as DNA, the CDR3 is TGTGCCAGCAGTGGGAGTGCTAGCGGGGGGGGACTCACAGATACGCAGTATTTT.

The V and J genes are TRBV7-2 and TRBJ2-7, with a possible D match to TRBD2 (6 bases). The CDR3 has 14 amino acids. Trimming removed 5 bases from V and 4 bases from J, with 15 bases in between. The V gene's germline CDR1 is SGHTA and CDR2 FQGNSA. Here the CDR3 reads CASSPAGGPYEQYF. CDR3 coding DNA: TGTGCCAGCAGCCCCGCCGGGGGTCCTTACGAGCAGTACTTC.

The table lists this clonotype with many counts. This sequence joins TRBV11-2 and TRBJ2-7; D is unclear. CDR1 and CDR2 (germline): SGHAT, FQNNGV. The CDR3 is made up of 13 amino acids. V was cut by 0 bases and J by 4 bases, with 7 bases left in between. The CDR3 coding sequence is TGTGCCAGCAGCTTAGAGTTGAGTTACGAGCAGTACTTC. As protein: CASSLELSYEQYF.

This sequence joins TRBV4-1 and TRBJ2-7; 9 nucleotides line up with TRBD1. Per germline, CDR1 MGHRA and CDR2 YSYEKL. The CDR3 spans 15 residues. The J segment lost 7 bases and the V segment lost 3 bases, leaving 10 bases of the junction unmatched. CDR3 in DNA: TGCGCCAGCAGCCAGGCTGACAGGGGGGAAAGTGAGCAGTACTTC. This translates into CASSQADRGESEQYF.

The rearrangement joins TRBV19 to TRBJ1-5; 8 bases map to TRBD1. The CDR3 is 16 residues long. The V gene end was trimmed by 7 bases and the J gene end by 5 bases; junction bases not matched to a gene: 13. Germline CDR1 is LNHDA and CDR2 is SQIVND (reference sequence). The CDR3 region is CASTPRLGQGYQPQHF. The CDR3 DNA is TGTGCCAGTACCCCCCGACTTGGACAGGGATATCAGCCCCAGCATTTT. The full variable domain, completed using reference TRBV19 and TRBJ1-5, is DGGITQSPKYLFRKEGQNVTLSCEQNLNHDAMYWYRQDPGQGLRLIYYSQIVNDFQKGDIAEGYSVSREKKESFPLTVTSAQKNPTAFYLCASTPRLGQGYQPQHFGDGTRLSIL.

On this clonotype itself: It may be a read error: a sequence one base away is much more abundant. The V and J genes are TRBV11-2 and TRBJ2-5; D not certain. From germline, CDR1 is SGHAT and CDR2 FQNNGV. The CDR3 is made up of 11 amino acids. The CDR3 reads CAGSLTETQYF. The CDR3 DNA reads TGTGCCGGCAGCTTAACAGAGACCCAGTACTTC.

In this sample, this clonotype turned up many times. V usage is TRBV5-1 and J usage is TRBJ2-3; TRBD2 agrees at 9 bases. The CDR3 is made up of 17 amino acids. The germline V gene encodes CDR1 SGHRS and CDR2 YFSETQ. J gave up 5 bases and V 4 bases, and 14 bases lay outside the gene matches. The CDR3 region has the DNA TGCGCCAGCAGCGGCGGTCTGGGCGGGGGGGCCGGAGATACGCAGTATTTT. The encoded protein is CASSGGLGGGAGDTQYF. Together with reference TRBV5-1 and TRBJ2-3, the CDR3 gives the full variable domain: KAGVTQTPRYLIKTRGQQVTLSCSPISGHRSVSWYQQTPGQGLQFLFEYFSETQRNKGNFPGRFSGRQFSNSRSEMNVSTLELGDSALYLCASSGGLGGGAGDTQYFGPGTRLTVL.

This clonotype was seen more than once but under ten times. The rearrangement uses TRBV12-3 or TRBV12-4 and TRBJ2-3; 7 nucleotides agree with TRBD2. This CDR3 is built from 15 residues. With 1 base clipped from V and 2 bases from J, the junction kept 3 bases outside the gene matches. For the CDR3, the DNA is TGTGCCAGCAGTTTAGATGGGAGGGTCACAGATACGCAGTATTTT. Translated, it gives CASSLDGRVTDTQYF.

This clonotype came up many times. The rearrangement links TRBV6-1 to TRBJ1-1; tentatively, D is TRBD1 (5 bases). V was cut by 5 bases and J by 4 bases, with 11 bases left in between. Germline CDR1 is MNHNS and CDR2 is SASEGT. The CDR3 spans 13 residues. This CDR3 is CASSNQQGTEAFF. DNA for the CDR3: TGTGCCAGCAGTAATCAGCAGGGCACTGAAGCTTTCTTT.